These 8 T cell receptor beta chains were all obtained from the same sample, sequenced in a study of shared clonotypes between healthy human individuals. Assay used: immunoSEQ multiplex PCR; TCRdb lists only in-frame clones, some missing. The table shows hundreds of thousands of clones, with approximately 96% occurring only once. The naive CD8 subset, CD45RO-negative cells positively selected for CCR7, excluded terminally differentiated effector memory CD45RA+ cells. Sequencing used naive CD8+ T cells sorted from blood. These receptors came from a woman aged 25-40 years in good health.

The chain combines TRBV28 with TRBJ2-5, with TRBD1 identical over 8 bases. CDR1 and CDR2 (germline): MDHEN, SYDVKM. The V gene end was trimmed by 6 bases and the J gene end by 6 bases; junction bases not matched to a gene: 9. This CDR3 has 14 amino acids. The CDR3 region is CASSPQGAGQTQYF. The CDR3 DNA reads TGTGCCAGCAGCCCCCAGGGGGCCGGTCAGACCCAGTACTTC. The full variable domain, in which reference TRBV28 and TRBJ2-5 provide the parts outside the CDR3, is DVKVTQSSRYLVKRTGEKVFLECVQDMDHENMFWYRQDPGLGLRLIYFSYDVKMKEKGDIPEGYSVSREKKERFSLILESASTNQTSMYLCASSPQGAGQTQYFGPGTRLLVL.

J is TRBJ2-5 and V is TRBV10-2, with TRBD1 matching over 7 bases. Looked up from germline, CDR1 is WSHSY and CDR2 is SAAADI. After removal of 6 bases from V and 0 bases from J, the junction contained 1 base not matched to a gene. This CDR3 is 13 amino acids long. CDR3 in DNA: TGCGCCAGCAGGGGACAGCACCAAGAGACCCAGTACTTC. This translates into CASRGQHQETQYF.

The J gene is TRBJ1-1, the V gene TRBV9; 12 bases line up with TRBD1. V shed 0 bases and J 6 bases; nucleotides not matched to a gene: 6. Germline assignment: CDR1 SGDLS and CDR2 YYNGEE. The CDR3 consists of 16 residues. The chain's CDR3 is CASSVVMGQGAAEAFF. The CDR3 region has the DNA TGTGCCAGCAGCGTAGTGATGGGACAGGGGGCGGCTGAAGCTTTCTTT.

The chain employs TRBV30 and TRBJ1-4, with TRBD1 matching over 12 bases. The CDR3 runs 14 residues. Germline-derived CDR1 and CDR2 are GTSNPN and SVGIG (reference sequence). The junction had 5 bases not matched to a gene; V was cut back by 5 bases and J by 7 bases. For the CDR3, the DNA is TGTGCCTGGTCCGGGACAGGGGGCAGTGAAAAACTGTTTTTT. Its protein product is CAWSGTGGSEKLFF.

V is TRBV7-8 and J is TRBJ1-4, with TRBD1 as a possible D gene (6 bases). This CDR3 is 15 amino acids long. The V gene's germline CDR1 is SGHVS and CDR2 FQNEAQ. Deletions cut 1 base from V and 6 bases from J, with 12 bases between. The CDR3 here is CASSLGGGIDEKLFF. DNA of the CDR3: TGTGCCAGCAGCTTAGGAGGGGGAATTGATGAAAAACTGTTTTTT.

This clone was picked up one time. The CDR3 nucleotides are TGTGCCACCTTTGGGGGAAGAGAAGCTTTCTTT. Amino acid sequence: CATFGGREAFF. J is TRBJ1-1 and V is TRBV5-4; D is possibly TRBD1 (5 bases). The CDR3 is 11 amino acids. From germline, CDR1 is SGHNT and CDR2 YYREEE (reference sequence). Trimming took off 9 bases at V and 8 bases at J, with 14 bases between the two ends.

The rearrangement links TRBV19 to TRBJ1-1, with 7 positions matching TRBD1. V trimming: 9 bases; J trimming: 2 bases; junction bases outside the gene matches: 6. The CDR3 covers 13 residues. The germline V gene encodes CDR1 LNHDA and CDR2 SQIVND (reference sequence). The CDR3 DNA sequence: TGTGCCAGCAGATACAGGGGAAACACTGAAGCTTTCTTT. Translation gives CASRYRGNTEAFF.

The V and J genes are TRBV11-1 and TRBJ2-1; TRBD2 is a possible D gene (7 bases). V gave up 5 bases and J gave up 3 bases, with 11 bases separating them. Germline values: CDR1 SGHAT, CDR2 FQDESV (reference sequence). There are 14 residues in the CDR3. The CDR3 nucleotides read TGTGCCAGCAGCCGAGGGGGGGACTACAATGAGCAGTTCTTC. Translation gives CASSRGGDYNEQFF.